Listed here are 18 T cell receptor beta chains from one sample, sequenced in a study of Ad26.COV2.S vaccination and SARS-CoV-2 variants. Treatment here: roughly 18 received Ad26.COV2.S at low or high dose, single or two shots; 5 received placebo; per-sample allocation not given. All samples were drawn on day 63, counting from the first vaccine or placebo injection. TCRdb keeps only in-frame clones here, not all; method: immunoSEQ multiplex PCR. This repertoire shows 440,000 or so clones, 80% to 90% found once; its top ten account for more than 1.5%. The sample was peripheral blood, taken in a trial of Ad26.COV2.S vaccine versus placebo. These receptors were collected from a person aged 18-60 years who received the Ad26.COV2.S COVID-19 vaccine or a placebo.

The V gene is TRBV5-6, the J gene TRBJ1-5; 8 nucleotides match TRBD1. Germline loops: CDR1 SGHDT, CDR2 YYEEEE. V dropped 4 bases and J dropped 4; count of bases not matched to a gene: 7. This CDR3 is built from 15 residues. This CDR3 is CASSRKWTGNQPQHF. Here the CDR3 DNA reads TGTGCCAGCAGCAGAAAATGGACAGGGAATCAGCCCCAGCATTTT.

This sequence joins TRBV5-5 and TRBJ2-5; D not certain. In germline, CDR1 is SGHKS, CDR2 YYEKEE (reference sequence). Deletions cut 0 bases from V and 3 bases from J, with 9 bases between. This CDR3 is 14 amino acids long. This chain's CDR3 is CASSLDVPEETQYF. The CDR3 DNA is TGTGCCAGCAGCTTGGATGTTCCAGAAGAGACCCAGTACTTC.

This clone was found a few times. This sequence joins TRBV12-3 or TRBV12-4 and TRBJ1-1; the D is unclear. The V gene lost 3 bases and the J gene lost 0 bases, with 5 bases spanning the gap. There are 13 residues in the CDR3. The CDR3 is CASSFSLNTEAFF. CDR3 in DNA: TGTGCCAGCAGTTTCTCGTTGAACACTGAAGCTTTCTTT.

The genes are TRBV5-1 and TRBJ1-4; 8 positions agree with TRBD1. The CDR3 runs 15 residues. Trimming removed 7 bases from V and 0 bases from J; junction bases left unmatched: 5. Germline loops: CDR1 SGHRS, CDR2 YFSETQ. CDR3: CASSLQGATNEKLFF. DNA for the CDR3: TGCGCCAGCTCATTACAGGGGGCAACTAATGAAAAACTGTTTTTT.

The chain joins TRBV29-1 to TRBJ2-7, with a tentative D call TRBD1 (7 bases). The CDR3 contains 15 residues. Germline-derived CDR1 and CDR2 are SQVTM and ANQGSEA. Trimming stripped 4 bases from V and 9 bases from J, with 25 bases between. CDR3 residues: CSVAGGDSHRQGQYF. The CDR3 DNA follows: TGCAGCGTTGCAGGAGGGGACAGTCACCGTCAGGGGCAGTACTTC.

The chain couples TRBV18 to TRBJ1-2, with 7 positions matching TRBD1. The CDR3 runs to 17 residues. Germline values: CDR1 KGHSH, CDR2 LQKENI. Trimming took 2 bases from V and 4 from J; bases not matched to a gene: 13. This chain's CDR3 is CASSPVFTAGGRYGYTF. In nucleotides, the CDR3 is TGTGCCAGCTCACCAGTTTTTACGGCAGGGGGACGCTATGGCTACACCTTC.

This chain's CDR3 is CATNHNSNQPQHF. CDR3 nucleotide sequence: TGTGCCACCAACCATAATAGCAATCAGCCCCAGCATTTT. This chain joins TRBV24-1 and TRBJ1-5; D gene unclear. The CDR3 consists of 13 residues. The germline V gene encodes CDR1 KGHDR and CDR2 SFDVKD. The V end was cut by 8 bases, the J end by 0 bases, with 7 bases between.

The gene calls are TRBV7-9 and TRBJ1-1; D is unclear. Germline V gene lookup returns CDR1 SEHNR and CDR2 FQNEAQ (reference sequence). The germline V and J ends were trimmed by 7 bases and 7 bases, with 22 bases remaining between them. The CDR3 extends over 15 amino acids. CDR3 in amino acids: CASTSTLRTNFEAFF. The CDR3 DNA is TGTGCCAGCACCTCTACCCTTAGAACCAACTTTGAAGCTTTCTTT.

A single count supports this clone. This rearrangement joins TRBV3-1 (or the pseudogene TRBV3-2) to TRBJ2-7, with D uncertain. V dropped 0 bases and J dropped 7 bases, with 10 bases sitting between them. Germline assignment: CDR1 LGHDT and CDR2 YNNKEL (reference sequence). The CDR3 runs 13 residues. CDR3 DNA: TGTGCCAGCAGCCAAGAATTGGCTCGTGAGCAGTACTTC. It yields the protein CASSQELAREQYF.

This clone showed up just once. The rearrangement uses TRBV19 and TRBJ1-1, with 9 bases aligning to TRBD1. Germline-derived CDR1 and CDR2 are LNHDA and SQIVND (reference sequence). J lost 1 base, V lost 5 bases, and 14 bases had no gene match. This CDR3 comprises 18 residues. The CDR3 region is CASSARFWGQGRNTEAFF. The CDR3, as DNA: TGTGCCAGTAGTGCCCGCTTTTGGGGACAGGGACGGAACACTGAAGCTTTCTTT.

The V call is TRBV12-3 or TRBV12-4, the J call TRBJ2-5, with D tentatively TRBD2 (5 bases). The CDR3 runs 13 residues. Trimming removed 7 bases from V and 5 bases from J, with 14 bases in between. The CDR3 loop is CASTRNGGETQYF. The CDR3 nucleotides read TGTGCCAGCACCAGGAATGGCGGGGAGACCCAGTACTTC.

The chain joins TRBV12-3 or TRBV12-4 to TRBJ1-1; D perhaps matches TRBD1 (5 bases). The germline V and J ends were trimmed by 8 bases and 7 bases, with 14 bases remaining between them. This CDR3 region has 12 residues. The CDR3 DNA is TGTGCCAGCGACGAGGGGTTGGGTGAAGCTTTCTTT. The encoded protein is CASDEGLGEAFF.

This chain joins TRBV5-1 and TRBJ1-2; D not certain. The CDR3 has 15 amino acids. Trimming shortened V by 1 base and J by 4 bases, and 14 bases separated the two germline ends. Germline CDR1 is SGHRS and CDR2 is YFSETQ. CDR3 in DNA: TGCGCCAGCAGCTTGAAGTTGGGCCTAGCCTATGGCTACACCTTC. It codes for CASSLKLGLAYGYTF.

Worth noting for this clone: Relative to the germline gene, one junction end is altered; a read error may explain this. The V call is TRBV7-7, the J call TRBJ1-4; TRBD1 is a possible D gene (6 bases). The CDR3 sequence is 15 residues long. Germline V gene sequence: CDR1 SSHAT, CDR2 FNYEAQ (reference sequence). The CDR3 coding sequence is TGTGCTAGCAGGCCCGAGGAAGGGGGGCGTGAAAAACTGTTTTTT. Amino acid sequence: CASRPEEGGREKLFF.

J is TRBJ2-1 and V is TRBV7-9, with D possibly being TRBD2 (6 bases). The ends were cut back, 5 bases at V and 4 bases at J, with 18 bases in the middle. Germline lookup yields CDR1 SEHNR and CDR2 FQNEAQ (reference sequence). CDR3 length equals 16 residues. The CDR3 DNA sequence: TGTGCCAGCAGCGCCGACGCGGGACCCGAATACAATGAGCAGTTCTTC. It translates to CASSADAGPEYNEQFF.

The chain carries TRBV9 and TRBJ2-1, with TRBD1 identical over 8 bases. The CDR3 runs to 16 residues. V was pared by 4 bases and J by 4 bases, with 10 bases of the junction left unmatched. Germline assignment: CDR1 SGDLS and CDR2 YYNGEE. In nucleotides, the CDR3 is TGTGCCAGCAGCCCACCGACAGGGGAACTATACAATGAGCAGTTCTTC. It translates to CASSPPTGELYNEQFF.

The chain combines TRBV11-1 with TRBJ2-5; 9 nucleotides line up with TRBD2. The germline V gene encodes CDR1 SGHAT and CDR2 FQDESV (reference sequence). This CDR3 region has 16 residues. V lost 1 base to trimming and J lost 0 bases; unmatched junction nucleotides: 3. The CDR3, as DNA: TGTGCCAGCAGCTTAGGTCTAGCGGGGAACCAAGAGACCCAGTACTTC. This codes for CASSLGLAGNQETQYF.

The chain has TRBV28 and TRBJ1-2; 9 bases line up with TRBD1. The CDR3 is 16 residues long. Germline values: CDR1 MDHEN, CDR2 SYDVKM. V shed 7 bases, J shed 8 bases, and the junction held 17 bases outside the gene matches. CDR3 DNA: TGTGCCAGCACTATTCTACCGGGACAGGGAGGCGACGGCTACACCTTC. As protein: CASTILPGQGGDGYTF.